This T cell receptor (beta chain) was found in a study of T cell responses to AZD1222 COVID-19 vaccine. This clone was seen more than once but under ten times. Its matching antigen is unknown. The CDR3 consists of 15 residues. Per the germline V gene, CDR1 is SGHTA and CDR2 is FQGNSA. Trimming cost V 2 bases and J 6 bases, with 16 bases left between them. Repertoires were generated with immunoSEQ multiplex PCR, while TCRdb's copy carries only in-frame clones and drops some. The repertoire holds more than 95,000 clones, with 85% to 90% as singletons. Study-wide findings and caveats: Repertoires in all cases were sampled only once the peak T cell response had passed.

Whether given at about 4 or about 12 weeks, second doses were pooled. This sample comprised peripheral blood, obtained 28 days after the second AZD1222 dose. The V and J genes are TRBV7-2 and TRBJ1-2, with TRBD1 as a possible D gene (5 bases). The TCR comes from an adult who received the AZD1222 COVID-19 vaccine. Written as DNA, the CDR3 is TGTGCCAGCAGCTTACAGGGCAGCCGCCCGGATGGCTACACCTTC. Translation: CASSLQGSRPDGYTF.